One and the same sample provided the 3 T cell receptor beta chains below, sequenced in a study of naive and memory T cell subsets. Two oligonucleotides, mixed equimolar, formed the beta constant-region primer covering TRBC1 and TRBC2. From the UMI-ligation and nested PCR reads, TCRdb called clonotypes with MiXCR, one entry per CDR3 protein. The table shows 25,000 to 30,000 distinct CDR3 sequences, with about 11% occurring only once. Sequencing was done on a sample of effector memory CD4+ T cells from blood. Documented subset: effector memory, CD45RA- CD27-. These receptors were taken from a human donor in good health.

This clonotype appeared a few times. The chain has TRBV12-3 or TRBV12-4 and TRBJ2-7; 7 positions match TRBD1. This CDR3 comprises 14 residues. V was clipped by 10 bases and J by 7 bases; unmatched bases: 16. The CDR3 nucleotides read TGTGCCATCGCCTCACAGGGGTCCCTTAAAGAGCAGTACTTC. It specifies CAIASQGSLKEQYF.

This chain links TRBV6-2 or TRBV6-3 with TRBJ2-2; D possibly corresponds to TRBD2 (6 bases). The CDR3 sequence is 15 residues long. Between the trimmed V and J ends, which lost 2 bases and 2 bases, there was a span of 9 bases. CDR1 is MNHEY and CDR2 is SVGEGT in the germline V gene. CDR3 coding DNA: TGTGCCAGCAGTTACGGGACTGTTAACACCGGGGAGCTGTTTTTT. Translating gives CASSYGTVNTGELFF.

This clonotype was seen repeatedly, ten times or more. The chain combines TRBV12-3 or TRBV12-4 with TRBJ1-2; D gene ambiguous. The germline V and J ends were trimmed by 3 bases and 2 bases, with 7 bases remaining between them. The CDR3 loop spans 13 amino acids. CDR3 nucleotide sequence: TGTGCCAGCAGTTTTTTACGGAACTATGGCTACACCTTC. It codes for CASSFLRNYGYTF.